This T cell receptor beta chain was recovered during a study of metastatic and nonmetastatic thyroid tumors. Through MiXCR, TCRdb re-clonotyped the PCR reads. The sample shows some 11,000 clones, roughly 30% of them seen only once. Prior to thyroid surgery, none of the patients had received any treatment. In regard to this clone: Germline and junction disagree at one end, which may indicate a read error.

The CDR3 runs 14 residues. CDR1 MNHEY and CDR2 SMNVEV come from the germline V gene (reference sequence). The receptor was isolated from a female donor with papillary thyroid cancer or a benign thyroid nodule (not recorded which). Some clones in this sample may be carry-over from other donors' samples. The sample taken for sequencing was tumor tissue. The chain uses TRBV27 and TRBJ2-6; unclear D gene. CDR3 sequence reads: CAISLSSGTNVLTF. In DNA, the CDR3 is TGTGCCATCAGTTTAAGCTCTGGGACCAACGTCCTGACTTTC.